In its sample, the clone carrying this TCR beta chain ranks as medium-sized. TCR beta CDR3 amplification from genomic DNA was performed by two-round multiplex PCR. Every TRBV and TRBJ gene had its own specific primer in first-round PCR. Each CDR3 protein gets one entry after TCRdb re-called the multiplex PCR reads with MiXCR. The sample shows 8,500 to 13,000 distinct CDR3 sequences, 45% to 65% of them seen only once. This record comes from a study of prognosis after radiotherapy for stage I lung cancer. This clonotype was obtained from a donor of 50 years or more with non-small cell lung cancer. Sequences were derived from PBMCs, sampled before or after stereotactic body radiation therapy (not recorded which).

The DNA for the CDR3 is TGTGCCAGTAGTATGAGGAGGACAGGGGGCCTGAACACTGAAGCTTTCTTT. Amino acids: CASSMRRTGGLNTEAFF. V usage is TRBV19 and J usage is TRBJ1-1; 11 bases map to TRBD1. Losses at the gene ends were 3 bases for V and 0 bases for J; bases not matched to a gene: 6. The germline V gene encodes CDR1 LNHDA and CDR2 SQIVND (reference sequence). The CDR3 has 17 residues.